These 4 T cell receptor beta chains share one sample of origin, sequenced in a study of shared clonotypes between healthy human individuals. Assay: immunoSEQ multiplex PCR; the TCRdb copy retains only in-frame clones and omits some. The table records around 500,000 clones, about 78% of them present only once. The specimen sequenced was PBMCs. Receptor source: a woman aged 35 to 49 in good health. Some clones in this sample may be carry-over from other donors' samples.

CDR3 protein: CASSQNLRADTQYF. CDR3 sequence (DNA): TGTGCCAGCAGCCAAAACTTACGAGCAGATACGCAGTATTTT. The rearrangement links TRBV4-2 to TRBJ2-3, with D hard to call. This CDR3 spans 14 amino acids. Trimming took 2 bases from V and 4 from J, leaving 10 bases between them. Looked up from germline, CDR1 is LGHNA and CDR2 is YNFKEQ.

The chain couples TRBV21-1 to TRBJ2-7; TRBD2 is the table's D call and was not checked against the DNA. TRBV21-1 is a known pseudogene. The CDR3 totals 17 residues. The DNA for the CDR3 is TGTGCCAGCAGCAAAGAGGCGCGGCAGCGGAGCTCCTACGAGCAGTACTTC. Translation: CASSKEARQRSSYEQYF.

CDR3 region: CASSGLAGGTQYF. For the CDR3, the DNA is TGTGCCAGCAGCGGACTAGCGGGAGGGACCCAGTACTTC. This chain joins TRBV7-3 and TRBJ2-5; TRBD2 agrees at 14 bases. CDR3 length: 13 residues. Unmatched junction bases numbered 0, after V lost 5 bases and J lost 7 bases. Germline values: CDR1 SGHTA, CDR2 FQGTGA.

Remarks on this clone: Other DNA sequences in this sample translate to the same CDR3. This sequence joins TRBV5-1 and TRBJ2-5; tentatively, D is TRBD1 (5 bases). V dropped 1 base and J dropped 5 bases, with 6 bases sitting between them. CDR3 length equals 12 residues. Germline-derived CDR1 and CDR2 are SGHRS and YFSETQ. The CDR3 reads CASSLSGETQYF. The CDR3 DNA sequence: TGCGCCAGCAGCTTGTCAGGGGAGACCCAGTACTTC.